The sample holds a few counts of the clone carrying this TCR beta chain. Its antigen is not known. This sample was included in a study of response to subunit inactivated influenza vaccine. General study results and limits: The authors suggested that few new T cells are recruited per seasonal influenza vaccination.

TCRdb analysed the RT-PCR reads with MiXCR anew, one entry per CDR3 protein. Here the sample spans hundreds of thousands of distinct CDR3 sequences, about a fifth being singletons. V was trimmed by 0 bases and J by 6 bases, leaving 14 bases between them. The CDR3 is 15 amino acids. The germline gives CDR1 DFQATT, CDR2 SNEGSKA (reference sequence). This specimen consisted of PBMCs from blood, obtained around 5 days after vaccination. The receptor was isolated from a man aged 45 to 65 who received an inactivated influenza vaccine. This chain links TRBV20-1 with TRBJ2-2, with D tentatively TRBD1 or TRBD2 (5 bases each). DNA for the CDR3: TGCAGTGCTAGAGACGGGACCCGCGCAGCCGGGGAGCTGTTTTTT. It codes for CSARDGTRAAGELFF.